This section outlines one T cell receptor (beta chain) sequence together with its context. This clone was counted a single time. Its antigen is not yet known. Nothing much larger sits one base from this clone, and base qualities are not available. One collaborating source in Seattle enrolled patients during active infection and followed them longitudinally through the course of disease. The collaborating institutions used their own protocols to collect whole blood in K2EDTA tubes. For TCRbeta analysis, collaborators shipped samples in one of three forms: frozen whole blood, isolated PBMCs, or DNA extracted from either of those sample types. The immunoSEQ Assay, a bias-controlled multiplex PCR, was used to amplify TCRbeta CDR3 regions from genomic DNA. The authors' analysis ran thus. The number of nucleated cells in each sample was estimated by amplification of reference gene primers within the assay. Sequence reads were collapsed and filtered to measure the absolute abundance of every unique TCRbeta CDR3 rearrangement. For each sample, productive Simpson clonality was calculated as the square root of Simpson's diversity index over productive rearrangements. Sourced from immuneACCESS, this table was stored by TCRdb with only in-frame sequences that have V and J called. A share of the clones is absent; for the studies checked, an unresolved V gene accounts for under half, and the remainder has no known explanation. V and J calls and clone size are copied from that table; D and trimming were computed from the DNA. This sample holds tens of thousands of clones; roughly 89% were observed only once. Under 5.5% of the sample rests with the top ten.

The source of the sample is a study of blood T cell repertoires in COVID-19 (dated by TCRdb to 2020 to 2021). The study in broad terms: Samples covering the acute and convalescent phases of COVID-19 were provided by collaborators in the United States, Italy and Spain. HLA class I and class II types, where available, came from metadata supplied by the sample provider rather than from assay-based typing. The prospective study material was composed of cDNA or gDNA derived from T cells, B-cell-depleted T cells, or PBMCs. Samples were obtained from the ongoing ImmuneRACE study (first 160 participants) and from 1,254 subjects provided by 6 global collaborators. The repertoires were made available in a free public database intended to serve as a resource for research on the immune response to SARS-CoV-2. Subjects who had been exposed to COVID-19, were actively infected with it, or had recovered from it provided the deeply sampled blood TCRbeta repertoires that made up the dataset. Sample metadata almost always included a de-identified subject ID, COVID-19 status, age in years and sex.

CDR1 ENHRY and CDR2 SYGVKD are derived from the germline V gene. The CDR3 spans 11 residues, from the cysteine through the phenylalanine. Only the CDR3 portion is preserved as DNA: 33 bases, with reading frame beginning at the first base. V loses 6 bases of germline sequence and J loses 1 base, and the interval between the two ends is 4 bases. Overall study results and their limits: Clinical and demographic metadata were provided uncurated, with the amount varying by source and participant.

The rearranged segments are TRBV10-3 and TRBJ2-7; the D gene is unclear. The sequence was obtained from a man aged 55-75 years with COVID-19, enrolled during active disease. Specimen: peripheral blood. CDR3 sequence: CAISGSYEQYF. Read as DNA, the sequence is TGTGCCATCAGCGGGTCCTACGAGCAGTACTTC.